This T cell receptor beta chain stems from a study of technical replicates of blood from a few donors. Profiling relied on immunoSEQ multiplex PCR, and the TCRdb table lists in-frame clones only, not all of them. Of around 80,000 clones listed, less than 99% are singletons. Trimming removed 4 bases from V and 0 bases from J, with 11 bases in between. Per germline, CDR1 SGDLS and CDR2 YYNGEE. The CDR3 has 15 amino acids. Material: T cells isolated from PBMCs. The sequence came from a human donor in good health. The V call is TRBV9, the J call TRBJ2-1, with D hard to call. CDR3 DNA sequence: TGTGCCAGCAGCCTTACAGTAAGCTCCTACAATGAGCAGTTCTTC. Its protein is CASSLTVSSYNEQFF.